This T cell receptor (beta chain) stems from a study of cytomegalovirus exposure and HLA in healthy donors (dated by TCRdb to 2016 to 2017). About the study as a whole: An earlier analysis of a few hundred of the donors reported about 260 Gb of sequence data and about 120 million unique TCR beta sequences obtained from about 180 million T cells. Roughly 300 gigabases of sequencing data and tens of millions of unique TCR sequences were included in an early release covering roughly 600 HLA-typed donors. The genetic ancestry cluster associated with self-reported Caucasian donors included 81% of the 300 to 450 genotyped donors. The aim of the study was to test whether cataloging public T cell receptors could identify signatures of past pathogen exposure. The study used immunosequencing to profile the T cell repertoires of around 600 subjects and linked those repertoires to cytomegalovirus serostatus. Besides the first cohort of under 700 subjects, a separate validation cohort made up of 95 to 150 different subjects was used. To predict cytomegalovirus infection status, the study brought together high-throughput TCR immunosequencing, statistical association of individual TCRs with disease status, and machine learning. A later analysis re-examined previously published TCR beta repertoires from over 500 donors and added high-resolution HLA genotyping to investigate patterns of TCR occurrence. The later analysis used no new phenotypic data to find candidate immune exposures, relying instead on TCR beta sequences and their occurrence across donors. An earlier analysis of approximately 630 of the donors applied high-throughput TCR beta sequencing to assess whether each TCR beta V gene segment acted as functional or pseudogenic. Donor age, sex, ethnicity and CMV serostatus were compiled alongside the repertoire data. In a later genetic analysis, genome-wide SNP genotypes for about 65% of the roughly 670 donors were used, and that subset was treated as a discovery cohort. All discovery cohort repertoires had been generated on a single sequencing platform. Class I and class II HLA loci were covered by the typing at four-digit resolution. Typing coverage varied by locus: roughly 629-640 donors for A, B, C, DRB1 and DQB1; under 550 for DQA1; approximately 570 for DPA1; some 470 for DPB1. About five DR-DQ haplotypes were treated as single units for association and clustering because of strong linkage in the cohort. On average, 235,054 unique TCR beta nucleotide sequences were sequenced per donor among 398 genotyped donors of the cohort, with about 19% of those sequences being non-productive. Summary of the overall study and its limitations: Because HLA typing was missing for some donors at each locus, association tests included only the typed subset. Most CMV-associated TCR beta chains appeared to be HLA-restricted in a later analysis, and the HLA associations seemed to be driven largely by CMV exposure. While some public TCRs were present in many individuals, most TCR sequences turned up only very rarely across donors. CMV serostatus was the only immune exposure information available for the cohort. Cytomegalovirus status was reported to be diagnosed by the classifier with high specificity and sensitivity in both the original and validation cohorts. According to the authors, the approach could potentially be generalized to other disease states and immunological phenotypes. A later analysis found that TCR association rates varied across HLA loci, with DRB1 alleles showing the most associated TCRs and HLA-C alleles the fewest. The earlier analysis of around 600 of the donors excluded roughly 16 rarely observed V segments, including chromosome 9 orphons, because counts were too low. In an earlier analysis of some 500 of the donors, most TCR beta V segments appeared in productive rearrangements about 87% or about 30% of the time, broadly matching IMGT annotations. In this cohort, only TCR beta chains were sequenced, and detectable features were limited by the absence of alpha or paired-chain data. A further reported finding was that TCR beta sequences accurately predicted the HLA-A and HLA-B alleles for most subjects in the first cohort. In a later analysis, HLA-associated TCR beta chains were found to be more clonally expanded and to have lower generation probabilities than equally common non-associated chains. A cluster of highly shared sequence variants was judged likely to be a technical artifact of the sequencing pipeline. Strong co-occurrence of HLA alleles, especially DR and DQ, made assigning TCR associations to individual alleles difficult. A later genetic analysis reported fewer N-insertions in productive TCRs among donors in an Asian-associated ancestry cluster than the approximately 670-donor mean. A few of the identified cytomegalovirus-associated TCR beta chains were confirmed in vitro to be specific for cytomegalovirus antigens. Presence/absence analyses assumed roughly uniform sequencing depth across donors, an assumption that may not hold. Because the 87-base-pair reads could not distinguish some IMGT-functional V segments, including TRBV6-2 and TRBV6-3, those segments were excluded. The study gave a list of under 200 TCR beta chains associated with cytomegalovirus. According to a later analysis, parvovirus B19, influenza, CMV and Epstein-Barr virus appeared linked to several top co-occurrence clusters. Correlated functional status among segregating V segments might be attributable to linkage disequilibrium, but an unknown experimental factor could not be ruled out. In a later genetic analysis, a missense DCLRE1C variant was associated with V-gene and J-gene trimming of TCR beta chains, and the association was replicated in an independent cohort. In a later analysis, 15,000 to 20,000 TCR beta sequences were associated with specific HLA alleles at a false discovery rate of 0.05.

Remarks on this clone: Its antigen is currently not known.

The library was obtained by the immunoSEQ multiplex PCR assay. A mixture of 60 forward primers for TCR Vbeta segments and 13 reverse primers for TCR Jbeta segments was used in the multiplex PCR. The CDR3 region of rearranged TCR beta genes was amplified from genomic DNA with a multiplex PCR assay. Amplified TCR beta libraries were sequenced as 87-base-pair reads on the Illumina HiSeq System. In the source study's methods: A later analysis tallied roughly 80 million unique TCR beta chains across the 660 or so repertoires, and some 12 million of those chains were shared by two or more donors. Raw reads were error-corrected and collapsed into unique sequences by a nearest-neighbor algorithm in which closely related sequences were merged to remove PCR and sequencing errors. CDR3 sequences were aligned to IMGT reference sequences to assign V, D and J gene segments. For a sequence to be retained, a match of at least six nucleotides to both a V gene segment and a J gene segment was required. A rearrangement was called productive if the CDR3 had no stop codons and remained in frame with V and J, and every other rearrangement was called non-productive. Following IMGT convention, CDR3 was defined as the stretch from the second conserved V-encoded cysteine up to the conserved J-encoded phenylalanine. The earlier analysis of about 610 of the donors excluded any sequence lacking an unambiguous match to a single V gene segment. An earlier analysis of 450 to 650 of the donors called V segments functional above 56.7% productive rearrangements and segregating when the between-donor standard deviation exceeded 5%. A statistical classification framework was developed to diagnose cytomegalovirus status using the catalog of TCR beta chain sequences. A later analysis assigned V and J genes by comparing TCR nucleotide sequences with IMGT/GENE-DB human TR gene sequences. In a later analysis, CDR3 sequences and most-parsimonious VDJ recombination scenarios were assigned using the TCRdist pipeline. A later analysis defined each TCR beta chain by its CDR3 amino acid sequence plus V-gene family, and excluded reads lacking a unique V-gene family. As a way to deal with suspected cross-contamination and a sequencing artifact, a later analysis dropped 500 to 700 nucleotide sequences that were highly shared and had low generation probability. In a later analysis, a clonal expansion index for each public chain was calculated from normalized within-repertoire ranks of inferred template counts. Generation probabilities in a later analysis came from a VDJ recombination model fitted to out-of-frame rearrangements, and those results were checked against IGoR. In a later analysis, hypergeometric tests were used to score TCR-TCR, TCR-HLA and TCR-CMV co-occurrence, with a repertoire-size bias correction applied to TCR pairs. To estimate false discovery rates, a later analysis permuted the HLA or CMV assignments 20 times. A later analysis grouped co-occurring TCRs with DBSCAN, adding TCRdist sequence similarity when clustering within HLA-allele-positive subsets. For co-occurrence clustering, repertoires with fewer than 30,000 or more than 120,000 public chains were excluded, along with 4 to 6 repertoires with anomalous nucleotide sharing. Entries here come from immuneACCESS through TCRdb and include only in-frame sequences with V and J called. Some clones fail to appear in such tables; in the studies checked, an unresolved V gene covers under half of the shortfall, and the cause of the remainder is unknown. The V and J calls and the clone size are those of that table, but D and trimming were determined from the DNA. The sample table holds about 170,000 clones. The ten largest account for approximately 0.72% of the sample.

The germline V gene (reference sequence) specifies MNHEY as CDR1 and SMNVEV as CDR2. Spanning cysteine to phenylalanine, the CDR3 consists of 22 amino acids. CDR3 DNA only is kept here, 66 bases in frame from base 1. Here V drops 3 bases and J drops 2 bases, and the junction holds 20 bases not matched to any gene. The cohort was made up of 500 to 800 healthy bone marrow donors. All cohort members were sampled while nominally healthy, although unrecorded immune exposures were likely present. The donor was CMV seropositive and belonged to the group of 270 or so seropositive cohort members. Each donor provided a peripheral blood sample, and peripheral blood mononuclear cells were used for TCR beta sequencing. The Qiagen DNeasy Blood Extraction Kit was used to extract genomic DNA from the blood cell samples.

Rearrangement joined TRBV27 to TRBJ2-7, and 15 bases in between align with TRBD2. Specimen: PBMCs. This TCR derives from a woman between 18 and 29 years old in good health and CMV-seropositive. The nucleotides read TGTGCCAGCAGTTTCGGACAGGGAGCCGGACTAGCGGGAGGGCATTCAACCTACGAGCAGTACTTC. It specifies CASSFGQGAGLAGGHSTYEQYF.